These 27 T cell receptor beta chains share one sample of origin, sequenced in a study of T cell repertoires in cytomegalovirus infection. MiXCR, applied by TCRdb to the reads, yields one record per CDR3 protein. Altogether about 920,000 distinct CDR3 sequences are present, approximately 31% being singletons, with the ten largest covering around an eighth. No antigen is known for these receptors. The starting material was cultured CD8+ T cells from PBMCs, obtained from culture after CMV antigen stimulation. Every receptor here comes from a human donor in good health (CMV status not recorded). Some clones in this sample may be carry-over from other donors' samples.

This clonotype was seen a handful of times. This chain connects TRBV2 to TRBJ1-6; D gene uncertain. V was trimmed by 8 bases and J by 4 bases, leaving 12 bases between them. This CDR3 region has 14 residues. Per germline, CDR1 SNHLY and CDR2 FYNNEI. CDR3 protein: CASARGAYNSPLHF. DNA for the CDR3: TGTGCCAGCGCCCGCGGCGCTTATAATTCACCCCTCCACTTT. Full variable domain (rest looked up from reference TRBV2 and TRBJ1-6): EPEVTQTPSHQVTQMGQEVILRCVPISNHLYFYWYRQILGQKVEFLVSFYNNEISEKSEIFDDQFSVERPDGSNFTLKIRSTKLEDSAMYFCASARGAYNSPLHFGNGTRLTVT.

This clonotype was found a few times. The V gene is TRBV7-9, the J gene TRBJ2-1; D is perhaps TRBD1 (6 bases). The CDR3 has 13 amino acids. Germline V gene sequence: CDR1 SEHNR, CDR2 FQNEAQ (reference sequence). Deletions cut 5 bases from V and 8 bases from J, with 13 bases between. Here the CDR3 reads CASSETGYDEQFF. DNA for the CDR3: TGTGCCAGCAGCGAGACAGGTTACGATGAGCAGTTCTTC.

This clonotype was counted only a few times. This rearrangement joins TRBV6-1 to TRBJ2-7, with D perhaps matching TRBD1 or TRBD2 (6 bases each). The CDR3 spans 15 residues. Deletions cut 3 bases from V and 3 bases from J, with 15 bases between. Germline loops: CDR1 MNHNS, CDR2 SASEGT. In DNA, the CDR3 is TGTGCCAGCAGTGACTTCGGAGGGACACTCTACGAGCAGTACGTC. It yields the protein CASSDFGGTLYEQYV.

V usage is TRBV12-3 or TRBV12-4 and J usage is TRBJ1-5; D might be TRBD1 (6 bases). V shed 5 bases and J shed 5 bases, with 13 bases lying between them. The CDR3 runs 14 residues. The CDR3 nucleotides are TGTGCCAGCAGTCCTACAGGGCCTTATCAGCCCCAGCATTTT. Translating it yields CASSPTGPYQPQHF.

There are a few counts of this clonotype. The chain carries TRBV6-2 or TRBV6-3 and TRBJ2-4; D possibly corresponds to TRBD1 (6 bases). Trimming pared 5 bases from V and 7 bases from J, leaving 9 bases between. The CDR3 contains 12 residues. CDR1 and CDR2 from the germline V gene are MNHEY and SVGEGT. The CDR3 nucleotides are TGTGCCAGCAGTGAAGACAGGAACATTCAGTACTTC. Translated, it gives CASSEDRNIQYF.

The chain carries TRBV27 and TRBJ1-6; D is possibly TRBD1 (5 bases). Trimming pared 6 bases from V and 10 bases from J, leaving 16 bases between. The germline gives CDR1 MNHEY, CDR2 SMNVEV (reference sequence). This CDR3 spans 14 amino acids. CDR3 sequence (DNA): TGTGCCAGCAGCTTTGAAGGGGTTGGGTCACCCCTCCACTTT. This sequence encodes CASSFEGVGSPLHF.

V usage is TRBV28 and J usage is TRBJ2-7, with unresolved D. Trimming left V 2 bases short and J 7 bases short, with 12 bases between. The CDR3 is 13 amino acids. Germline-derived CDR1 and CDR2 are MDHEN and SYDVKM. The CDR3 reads CASSLAAVGEQYV. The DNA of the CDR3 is TGTGCCAGCAGTTTAGCCGCAGTAGGAGAGCAGTACGTC.

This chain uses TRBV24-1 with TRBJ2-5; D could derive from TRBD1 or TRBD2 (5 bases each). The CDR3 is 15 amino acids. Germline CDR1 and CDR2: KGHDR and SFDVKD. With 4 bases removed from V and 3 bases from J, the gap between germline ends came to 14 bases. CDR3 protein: CATSDPGTLEETQYF. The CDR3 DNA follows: TGTGCCACCAGTGACCCCGGGACGCTAGAAGAGACCCAGTACTTC.

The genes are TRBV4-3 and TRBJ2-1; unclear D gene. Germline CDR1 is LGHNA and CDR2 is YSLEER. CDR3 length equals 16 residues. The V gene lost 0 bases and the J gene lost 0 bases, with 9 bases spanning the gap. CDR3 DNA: TGCGCCAGCAGCCAAGAGCGCCGGATCTCCTACAATGAGCAGTTCTTC. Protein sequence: CASSQERRISYNEQFF.

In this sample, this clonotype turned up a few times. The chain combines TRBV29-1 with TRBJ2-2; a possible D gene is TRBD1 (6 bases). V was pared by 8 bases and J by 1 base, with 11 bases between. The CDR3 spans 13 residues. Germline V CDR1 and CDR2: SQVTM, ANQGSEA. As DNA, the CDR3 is TGCAGCACCCTAGGGGGGAACACCGGGGAGCTGTTTTTT. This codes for CSTLGGNTGELFF.

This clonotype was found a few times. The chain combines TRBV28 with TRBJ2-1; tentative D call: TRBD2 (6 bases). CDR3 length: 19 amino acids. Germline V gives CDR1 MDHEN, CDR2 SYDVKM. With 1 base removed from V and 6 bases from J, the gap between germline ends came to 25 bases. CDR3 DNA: TGTGCCAGCAGTTTATATTTGGGAGGAGGGAATCCCTCTCCCAATGAGCAGTTCTTC. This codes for CASSLYLGGGNPSPNEQFF.

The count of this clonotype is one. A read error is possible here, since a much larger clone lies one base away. In nucleotides, the CDR3 is TGTGTCAGCAGCTCAATCATGGTTACGGGAACAGATACGCAGTATTTT. Its translation is CVSSSIMVTGTDTQYF. V and J are TRBV7-6 and TRBJ2-3; D possibly corresponds to TRBD2 (5 bases). This CDR3 has 16 residues. CDR1 SGHVS and CDR2 FNYEAQ come from the germline V gene. The complete variable domain, with remaining parts taken from reference TRBV7-6 and TRBJ2-3, reads GAGVSQSPRYKVTKRGQDVALRCDPISGHVSLYWYRQALGQGPEFLTYFNYEAQQDKSGLPNDRFSAERPEGSISTLTIQRTEQRDSAMYRCVSSSIMVTGTDTQYFGPGTRLTVL.

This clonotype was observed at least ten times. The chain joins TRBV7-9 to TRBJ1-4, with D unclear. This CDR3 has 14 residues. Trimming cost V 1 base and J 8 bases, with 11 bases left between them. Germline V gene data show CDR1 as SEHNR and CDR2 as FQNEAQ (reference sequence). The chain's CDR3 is CASSLERSREKLFF. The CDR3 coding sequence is TGTGCCAGCAGCTTAGAACGAAGCAGGGAAAAACTGTTTTTT.

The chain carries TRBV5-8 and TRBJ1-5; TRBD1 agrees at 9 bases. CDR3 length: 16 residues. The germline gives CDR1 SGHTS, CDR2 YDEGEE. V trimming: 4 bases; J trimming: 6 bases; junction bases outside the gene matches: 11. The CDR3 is CASSEGQGGTIQPQHF. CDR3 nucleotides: TGTGCCAGCAGCGAGGGACAGGGTGGGACGATTCAGCCCCAGCATTTT.

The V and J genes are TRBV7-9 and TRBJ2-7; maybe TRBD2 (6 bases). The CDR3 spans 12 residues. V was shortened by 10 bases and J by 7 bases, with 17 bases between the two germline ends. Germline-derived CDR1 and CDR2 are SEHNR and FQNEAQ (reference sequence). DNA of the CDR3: TGTGCCAACAGTCAAGCGGGTGGTGAGCAGTACGTC. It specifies CANSQAGGEQYV.

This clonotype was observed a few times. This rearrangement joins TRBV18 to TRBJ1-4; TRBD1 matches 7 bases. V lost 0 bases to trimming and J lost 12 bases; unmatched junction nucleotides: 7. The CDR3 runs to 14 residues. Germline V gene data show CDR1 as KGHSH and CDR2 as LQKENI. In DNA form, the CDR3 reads TGTGCCAGCTCACCACCCCCCCAGGGGGAAGAACTGTTTTTT. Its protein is CASSPPPQGEELFF.

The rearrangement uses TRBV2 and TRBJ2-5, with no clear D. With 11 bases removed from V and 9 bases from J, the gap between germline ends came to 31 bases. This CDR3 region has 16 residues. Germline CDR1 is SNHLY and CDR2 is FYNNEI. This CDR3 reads CAPEAAMGGEIRAQYF. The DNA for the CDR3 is TGTGCCCCCGAGGCAGCTATGGGCGGTGAAATAAGGGCCCAGTACTTC.

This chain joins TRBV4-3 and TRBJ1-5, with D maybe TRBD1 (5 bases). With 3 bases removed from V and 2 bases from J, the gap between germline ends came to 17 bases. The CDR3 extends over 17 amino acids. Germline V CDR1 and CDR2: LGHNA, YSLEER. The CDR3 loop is CASSQDPYRYGNQPQHF. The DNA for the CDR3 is TGCGCCAGCAGCCAGGACCCTTACAGGTATGGCAATCAGCCCCAGCATTTT.

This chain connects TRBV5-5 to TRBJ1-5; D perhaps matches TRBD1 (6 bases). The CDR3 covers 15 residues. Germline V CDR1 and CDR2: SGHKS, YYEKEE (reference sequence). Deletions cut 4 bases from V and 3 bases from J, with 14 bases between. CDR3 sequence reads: CASSEQGLDNQPQHF. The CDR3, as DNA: TGTGCCAGCAGCGAACAGGGACTCGACAATCAGCCCCAGCATTTT.

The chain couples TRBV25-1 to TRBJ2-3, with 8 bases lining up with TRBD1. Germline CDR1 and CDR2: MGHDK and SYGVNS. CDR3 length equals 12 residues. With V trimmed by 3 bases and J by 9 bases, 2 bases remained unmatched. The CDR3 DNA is TGTGCCAGCAGTGAGGACAGGGCCACGCAGTATTTT. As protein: CASSEDRATQYF.

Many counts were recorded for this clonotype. CDR3 protein: CASSFPPGGSGNSPLHF. Written as DNA, the CDR3 is TGTGCCAGCAGCTTCCCACCAGGAGGTTCGGGTAATTCACCCCTCCACTTT. The genes are TRBV7-2 and TRBJ1-6, with no clear D. Trimming pared 3 bases from V and 6 bases from J, leaving 18 bases between. CDR3 length: 17 residues. CDR1 is SGHTA and CDR2 is FQGNSA in the germline V gene.

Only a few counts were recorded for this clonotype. CDR3 nucleotide sequence: TGTGCCAGTAGTCTCTCAGAATTCAACAATGAGCAGTTCTTC. Translated: CASSLSEFNNEQFF. The rearrangement joins TRBV19 to TRBJ2-1; no reliable D call. V lost 5 bases and J 5 bases, leaving 13 bases between the germline ends. There are 14 residues in the CDR3. CDR1 is LNHDA and CDR2 is SQIVND in the germline V gene (reference sequence).

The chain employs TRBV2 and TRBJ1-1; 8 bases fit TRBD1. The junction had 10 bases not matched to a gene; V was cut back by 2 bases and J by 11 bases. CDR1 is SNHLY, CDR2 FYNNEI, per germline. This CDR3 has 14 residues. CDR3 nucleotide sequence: TGTGCCAGCAGTGAACTGACAGGGGTTCTTCTGGCTTTCTTT. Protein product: CASSELTGVLLAFF.

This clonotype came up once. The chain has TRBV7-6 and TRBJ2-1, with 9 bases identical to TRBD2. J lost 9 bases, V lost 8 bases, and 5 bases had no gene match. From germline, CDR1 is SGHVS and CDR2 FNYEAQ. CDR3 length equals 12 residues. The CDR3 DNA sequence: TGTGCCAGCGGGACTAGCCCCAGTGAGCAGTTCTTC. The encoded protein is CASGTSPSEQFF.

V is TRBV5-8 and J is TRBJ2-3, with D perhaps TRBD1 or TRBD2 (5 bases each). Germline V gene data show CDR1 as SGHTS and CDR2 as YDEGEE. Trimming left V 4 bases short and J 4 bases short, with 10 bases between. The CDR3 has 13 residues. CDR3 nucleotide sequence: TGTGCCAGCAGCCACGGGACCTCAGATACGCAGTATTTT. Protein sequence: CASSHGTSDTQYF.

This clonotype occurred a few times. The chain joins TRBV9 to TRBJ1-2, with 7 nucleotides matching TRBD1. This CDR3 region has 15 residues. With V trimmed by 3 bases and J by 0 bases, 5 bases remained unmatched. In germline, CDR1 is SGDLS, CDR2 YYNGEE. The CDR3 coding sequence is TGTGCCAGCAGCGGATACAGGGGTTCTAACTATGGCTACACCTTC. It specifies CASSGYRGSNYGYTF.

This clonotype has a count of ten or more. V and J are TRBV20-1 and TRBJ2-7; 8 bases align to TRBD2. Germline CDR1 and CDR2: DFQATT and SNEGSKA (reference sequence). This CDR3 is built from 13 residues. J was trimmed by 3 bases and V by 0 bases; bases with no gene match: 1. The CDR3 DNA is TGCAGTGCTAGAGAGACTAGCGACTACGAGCAGTACGTC. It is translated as CSARETSDYEQYV.